This T cell receptor beta chain came from a study of T-cell reconstitution after alpha-beta-depleted transplantation in children (dated by TCRdb to the mid-2010s). At the level of the whole study: Using TCR repertoire profiling, the study quantitatively followed how T-cell immune reconstitution unfolded in children after TCRalphabeta/CD19-depleted allogeneic hematopoietic cell transplantation. Study-level results and caveats: In some patients, high TCRbeta diversity at day 60 was attributed to recipient T cells and intrathymic progenitors that had survived conditioning. About two months after transplant, the apparently early recovery of alphabetaT-cell counts reportedly depended on just several hundred clones that had expanded rapidly and came from non-depleted graft cells. Over subsequent months, a decline in hyperexpanded clone frequencies was noted, and after one year, T-cell counts and TCRbeta diversity were mostly ascribed to newly produced T cells.

Libraries were made using PCR. For sequencing, an Illumina HiSeq 2500 was employed. Molecular barcoding was employed in the preparation of TCR libraries, with unique molecular identifiers being used to normalize TCRbeta repertoire quantification. The public reads were reanalyzed by TCRdb: fastp trimming at Q25, MiXCR alignment, in-frame beta chains only. Rows with one shared CDR3 protein collapse into an entry with the most common genes and DNA. Present in this sample are about 160,000 distinct CDR3 sequences, around 10% of which were seen just once. The ten largest clones capture about 13% of the sample. Many counts were recorded for this clonotype. Its antigen target is currently unknown. The record has no base qualities; no much larger clone is one base away. The treatment or condition tag for this specimen amounts to: allogeneic hematopoietic cell transplantation with graft depleted of TCRalphabeta T cells and CD19 B cells. Transplant recipients were children who received TCRalphabeta/CD19-depleted allogeneic hematopoietic cell grafts.

Reading the germline V gene (reference sequence) gives CDR1 SGHNT and CDR2 YYREEE. Inclusive of the bounding cysteine and phenylalanine, the CDR3 is 16 residues long. Just the 48-base CDR3 DNA is kept, in frame starting at base 1. Compared with germline, V lacks 4 bases and J lacks 1 base; bases without a gene match: 10. The starting material was PBMCs, obtained before TCRalphabeta/CD19-depleted stem cell transplant. The chain links TRBV5-4 with TRBJ2-5, with 7 central nucleotides matching TRBD2. This TCR derives from a boy younger than 10 with acute myeloid leukemia, due to receive a stem cell transplant. The DNA sequence is as follows: TGTGCCAGCAGCCCAGGACTAGGGGAGAGCCAAGAGACCCAGTACTTC. It translates as CASSPGLGESQETQYF.